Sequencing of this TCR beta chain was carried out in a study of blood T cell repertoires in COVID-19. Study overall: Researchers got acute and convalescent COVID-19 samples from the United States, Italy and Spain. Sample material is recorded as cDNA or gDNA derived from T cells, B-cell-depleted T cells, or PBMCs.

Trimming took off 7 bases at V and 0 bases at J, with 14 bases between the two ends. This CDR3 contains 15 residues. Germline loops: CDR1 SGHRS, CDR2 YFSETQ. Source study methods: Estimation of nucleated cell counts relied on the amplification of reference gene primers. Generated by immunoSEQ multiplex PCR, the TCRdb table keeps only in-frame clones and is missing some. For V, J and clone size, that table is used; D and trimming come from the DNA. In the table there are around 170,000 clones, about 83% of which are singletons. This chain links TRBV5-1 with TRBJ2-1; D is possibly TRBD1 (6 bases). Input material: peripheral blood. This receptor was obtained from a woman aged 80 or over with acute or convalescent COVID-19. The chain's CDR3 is CASSQGTSSYNEQFF. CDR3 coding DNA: TGCGCCAGCTCCCAGGGGACCAGCTCCTACAATGAGCAGTTCTTC.